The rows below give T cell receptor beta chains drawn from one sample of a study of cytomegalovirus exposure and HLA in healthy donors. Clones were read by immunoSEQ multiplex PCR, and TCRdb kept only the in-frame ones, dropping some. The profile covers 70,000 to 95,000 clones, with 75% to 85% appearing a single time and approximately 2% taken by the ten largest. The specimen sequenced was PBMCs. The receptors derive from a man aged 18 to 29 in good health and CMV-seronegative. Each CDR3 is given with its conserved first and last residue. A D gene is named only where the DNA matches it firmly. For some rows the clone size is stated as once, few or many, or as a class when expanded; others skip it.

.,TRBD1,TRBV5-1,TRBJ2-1,CASSLGQGVFLEQFF,TGCGCCAGCAGCTTGGGTCAGGGGGTCTTTTTAGAGCAGTTCTTC
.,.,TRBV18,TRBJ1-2,CASSQGVENYGYTF,TGTGCCAGCTCACAGGGGGTAGAGAACTATGGCTACACCTTC
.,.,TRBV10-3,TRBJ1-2,CAISASREYGYTF,TGTGCCATCAGTGCCTCCCGGGAGTATGGCTACACCTTC
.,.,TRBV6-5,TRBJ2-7,CASSYSGGGDFEQYF,TGTGCCAGCAGTTACTCAGGCGGGGGCGATTTCGAGCAGTACTTC
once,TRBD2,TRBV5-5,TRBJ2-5,CASSSLPGGNGAQYF,TGTGCCAGCAGCTCCCTGCCCGGGGGGAATGGGGCCCAGTACTTC
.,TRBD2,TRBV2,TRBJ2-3,CASTFQREGTDTQYF,TGTGCCAGCACCTTTCAGCGGGAAGGCACAGATACGCAGTATTTT
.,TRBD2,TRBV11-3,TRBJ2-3,CASSRGTSGGSDTQYF,TGTGCCAGCAGCAGGGGGACTAGCGGGGGATCAGATACGCAGTATTTT
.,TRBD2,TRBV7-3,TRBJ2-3,CASSLNGGDTDTQYF,TGTGCCAGCAGCTTAAACGGGGGGGACACAGATACGCAGTATTTT
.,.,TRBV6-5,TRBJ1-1,CASSQLAGRNTEAFF,TGTGCCAGCAGTCAACTTGCAGGGCGAAACACTGAAGCTTTCTTT
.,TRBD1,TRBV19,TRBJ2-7,CASSQQGAYEQYF,TGTGCCAGTAGTCAACAGGGGGCTTACGAGCAGTACTTC
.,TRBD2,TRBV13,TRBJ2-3,CASSLGGGGVGRDTQYF,TGTGCCAGCAGCTTAGGCGGCGGGGGGGTGGGTAGGGATACGCAGTATTTT
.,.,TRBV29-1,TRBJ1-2,CSVITGYGYTF,TGCAGCGTGATAACAGGGTATGGCTACACCTTC
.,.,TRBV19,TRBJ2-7,CASSMGGMSSYEQYF,TGTGCCAGTAGTATGGGCGGGATGAGCTCCTACGAGCAGTACTTC
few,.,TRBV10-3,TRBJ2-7,CAISSGHFSSYEQYF,TGTGCCATCAGCTCGGGACATTTCAGCTCCTACGAGCAGTACTTC
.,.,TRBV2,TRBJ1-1,CASRRLSRLLNTEAFF,TGTGCCAGCAGGCGACTTTCGAGGCTTCTGAACACTGAAGCTTTCTTT
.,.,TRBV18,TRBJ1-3,CASSSLRTVSGNTIYF,TGTGCCAGCTCCTCACTGAGGACAGTCTCTGGAAACACCATATATTTT
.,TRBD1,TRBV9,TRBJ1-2,CASSPGTGTNYGYTF,TGTGCCAGCAGCCCCGGGACAGGGACTAACTATGGCTACACCTTC
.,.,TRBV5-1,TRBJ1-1,CASSLDPGNTEAFF,TGCGCCAGCAGCTTGGATCCGGGAAACACTGAAGCTTTCTTT
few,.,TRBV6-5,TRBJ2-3,CASSPTVTDTQYF,TGTGCCAGCTCCCCGACAGTCACAGATACGCAGTATTTT
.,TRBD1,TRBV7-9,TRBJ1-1,CASSLATGVQGASTEAFF,TGTGCCAGCAGCTTAGCAACCGGCGTACAGGGGGCTAGCACTGAAGCTTTCTTT
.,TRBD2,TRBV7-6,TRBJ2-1,CASSLEAGGLNEQFF,TGTGCCAGCAGCTTAGAAGCGGGGGGGCTCAATGAGCAGTTCTTC
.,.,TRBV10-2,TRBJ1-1,CASSEWRRGPTEAFF,TGCGCCAGCAGTGAGTGGCGCAGGGGACCCACTGAAGCTTTCTTT
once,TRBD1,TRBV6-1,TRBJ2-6,CASSEIGDRGSGANVLTF,TGTGCCAGCAGTGAAATCGGAGACAGGGGCTCTGGGGCCAACGTCCTGACTTTC
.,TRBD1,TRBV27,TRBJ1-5,CASSLLGTADQPQHF,TGTGCCAGCAGTTTGTTAGGGACAGCAGATCAGCCCCAGCATTTT
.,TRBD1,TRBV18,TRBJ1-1,CASSSALDRENSEAFF,TGTGCCAGCTCATCAGCCCTGGACAGGGAAAACTCTGAAGCTTTCTTT
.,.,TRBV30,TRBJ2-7,CAWTGTYEQYF,TGTGCCTGGACAGGGACCTACGAGCAGTACTTC
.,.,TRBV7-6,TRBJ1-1,CASSLVARMNTEAFF,TGTGCCAGCAGCTTAGTAGCCAGAATGAACACTGAAGCTTTCTTT
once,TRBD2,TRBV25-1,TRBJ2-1,CASSEYDLAGGLYNEQFF,TGTGCCAGCAGTGAATACGACCTAGCGGGGGGCCTCTACAATGAGCAGTTCTTC
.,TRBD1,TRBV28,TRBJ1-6,CASINRGVNSPLHF,TGTGCCAGCATTAACAGGGGGGTTAATTCACCCCTCCACTTT
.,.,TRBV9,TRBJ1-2,CASSATDSVNYGYTF,TGTGCCAGCAGCGCGACGGACAGCGTTAACTATGGCTACACCTTC
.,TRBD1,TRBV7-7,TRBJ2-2,CASSPRQGTGELFF,TGTGCCAGCAGCCCTCGACAGGGCACCGGGGAGCTGTTTTTT
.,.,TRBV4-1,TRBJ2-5,CASSQGVGVETQYF,TGCGCCAGCAGCCAGGGCGTCGGGGTGGAGACCCAGTACTTC
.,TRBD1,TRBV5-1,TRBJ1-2,CASSRDREIGYTF,TGCGCCAGCAGCCGAGACAGGGAAATTGGCTACACCTTC
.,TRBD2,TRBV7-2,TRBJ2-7,CASSLTSGGYEQYF,TGTGCCAGCAGCTTGACTAGCGGGGGGTACGAGCAGTACTTC
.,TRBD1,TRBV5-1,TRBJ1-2,CASSFGTAPGYTF,TGCGCCAGCAGCTTCGGGACAGCGCCCGGCTACACCTTC
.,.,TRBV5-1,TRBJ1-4,CASSLGTGPNEKLFF,TGCGCCAGCAGCTTGGGTACAGGGCCTAATGAAAAACTGTTTTTT
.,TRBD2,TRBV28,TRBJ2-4,CASNPSGGGKNIQYF,TGTGCCAGCAACCCTTCGGGGGGGGGCAAAAACATTCAGTACTTC
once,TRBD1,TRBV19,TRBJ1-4,CASKVGGEKLFF,TGTGCCAGTAAGGTAGGGGGCGAAAAACTGTTTTTT
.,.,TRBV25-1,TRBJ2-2,CASSDLGLTGELFF,TGTGCCAGCAGTGATTTGGGCCTCACCGGGGAGCTGTTTTTT
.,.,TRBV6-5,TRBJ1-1,CASSPMGANTEAFF,TGTGCCAGCAGCCCGATGGGGGCGAACACTGAAGCTTTCTTT
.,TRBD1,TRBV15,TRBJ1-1,CATSRGTTGGPEAFF,TGTGCCACCAGCAGAGGAACTACAGGGGGCCCTGAAGCTTTCTTT
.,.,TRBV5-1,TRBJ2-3,CASSSDTSTDTQYF,TGCGCCAGCAGCTCAGACACTAGCACAGATACGCAGTATTTT
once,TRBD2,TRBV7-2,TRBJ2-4,CASSPWSSGGAEGGIQYF,TGTGCCAGCAGCCCCTGGAGTAGCGGGGGGGCCGAAGGAGGCATTCAGTACTTC
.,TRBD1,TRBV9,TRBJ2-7,CASSVVHRTGYEQYF,TGTGCCAGCAGCGTAGTTCACAGGACAGGCTACGAGCAGTACTTC
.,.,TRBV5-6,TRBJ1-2,CASSSTDRNYGYTF,TGTGCCAGCAGCTCCACCGACAGGAACTATGGCTACACCTTC
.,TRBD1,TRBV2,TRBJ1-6,CASRGQGMHSPLHF,TGTGCCAGCAGAGGACAGGGAATGCATTCACCCCTCCACTTT
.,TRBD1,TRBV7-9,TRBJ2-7,CASSIRDRTTYEQYF,TGTGCCAGCAGCATACGGGACAGAACGACCTACGAGCAGTACTTC